One sample yielded the 11 T cell receptor beta chains listed below, sequenced in a study of T and B cells in COVID-19 patients. TRB rearrangements were amplified by multiplex PCR with BIOMED2 TRB-A/B primers. One entry per CDR3 protein, called by TCRdb with MiXCR from the multiplex PCR reads. The data show about 7,900 distinct CDR3 sequences, with roughly two fifths seen just once and more than 2.5% held by the top ten. From blood, roughly 220-550 ng of genomic DNA served as TRB template. Sequenced: blood. Receptor source: a human donor who had recovered from COVID-19.

This clonotype was observed once. The CDR3 DNA reads TGTGCCAGCAGCTTGGGAGGGGACTCCTACAATGAGCAGTTCTTC. Amino acids: CASSLGGDSYNEQFF. The chain combines TRBV11-3 with TRBJ2-1, with 7 bases matching TRBD2. The ends lost 3 bases at V and 0 bases at J; junction bases unmatched: 2. This CDR3 is 15 amino acids long. Germline CDR1 and CDR2: SGHNT and YENEEA.

This sequence joins TRBV5-1 and TRBJ2-2; D gene unclear. The CDR3 spans 14 residues. CDR1 is SGHRS and CDR2 is YFSETQ in the germline V gene. The V end lost 0 bases, the J end lost 1 base, and 4 bases lay between the germline ends. In DNA, the CDR3 is TGCGCCAGCAGCTTGGGAAGGAACACCGGGGAGCTGTTTTTT. Amino acids: CASSLGRNTGELFF.

The CDR3 region has the DNA TGCAGCGCAAGGCGGGGTGTGGGGGAAAAACTGTTTTTT. Its protein is CSARRGVGEKLFF. The J gene is TRBJ1-4, the V gene TRBV29-1, with D unclear. The CDR3 extends over 13 amino acids. Germline V gene data show CDR1 as SQVTM and CDR2 as ANQGSEA. V was shortened by 7 bases and J by 8 bases, with 17 bases between the two germline ends.

This chain connects TRBV5-6 to TRBJ2-3, with D possibly TRBD1 on 6 matching bases. The CDR3 is 13 amino acids. V shed 0 bases and J shed 15 bases, with 17 bases lying between them. Germline CDR1 is SGHDT and CDR2 is YYEEEE. In nucleotides, the CDR3 is TGTGCCAGCAGCTTGGAGGTAACAGGGAGTGAATATTTT. This codes for CASSLEVTGSEYF.

This clonotype was picked up a small number of times. The chain carries TRBV6-6 and TRBJ2-1; 8 bases match TRBD1. The V and J ends lost 7 bases and 4 bases, in that order; junction bases with no gene match: 6. The CDR3 totals 14 residues. Germline V gene lookup returns CDR1 MNHNY and CDR2 SVGAGI (reference sequence). Here the CDR3 DNA reads TGTGCCAGCATTCGGGACAGGCAATACAATGAGCAGTTCTTC. Residues: CASIRDRQYNEQFF.

The table lists this clonotype with a few counts. The chain joins TRBV6-2 or TRBV6-3 to TRBJ1-1; D is ambiguous. The CDR3 consists of 16 residues. From germline, CDR1 is MNHEY and CDR2 SVGEGT. V gave up 2 bases and J gave up 0 bases, with 13 bases separating them. The CDR3 sequence is CASSYATRVLNTEAFF. CDR3 in DNA: TGTGCCAGCAGTTACGCGACACGCGTTTTGAACACTGAAGCTTTCTTT.

The rearrangement links TRBV11-3 to TRBJ2-7; D is perhaps TRBD1 or TRBD2 (5 bases each). Trimming stripped 5 bases from V and 2 bases from J, with 13 bases between. This CDR3 is 14 amino acids long. The germline CDR1 and CDR2 sequences are SGHNT and YENEEA. The CDR3 DNA is TGTGCCAGCAGCCCGGGGACGAGCACCTACGAGCAGTACTTC. It is translated as CASSPGTSTYEQYF.

The chain has TRBV5-1 and TRBJ2-3; 15 bases fit TRBD2. The CDR3 length is 19 residues. The germline V gene encodes CDR1 SGHRS and CDR2 YFSETQ. The V and J ends lost 4 bases and 3 bases, in that order; junction bases with no gene match: 12. The CDR3 loop is CASSPGTSGGRMGTDTQYF. CDR3 bases: TGCGCCAGCAGCCCAGGGACTAGCGGGGGGAGAATGGGAACAGATACGCAGTATTTT.

This sequence joins TRBV6-1 and TRBJ1-2, with a weak D call TRBD1 (5 bases). Between the trimmed V and J ends, which lost 6 bases and 3 bases, there was a span of 14 bases. The CDR3 totals 14 residues. CDR1 and CDR2 from the germline V gene are MNHNS and SASEGT. The CDR3 region has the DNA TGTGCCAGCAGCCTCGGGGGAAGGGACTATGGCTACACCTTC. Protein: CASSLGGRDYGYTF.

The chain employs TRBV29-1 and TRBJ2-7; 7 positions match TRBD1. The CDR3 is made up of 14 amino acids. Losses at the gene ends were 5 bases for V and 6 bases for J; bases not matched to a gene: 13. In germline, CDR1 is SQVTM, CDR2 ANQGSEA. CDR3 coding DNA: TGCAGCGTTTCTCGACAGGGCGGCGGCATCGAGCAGTACTTC. Encoded protein: CSVSRQGGGIEQYF.

This chain joins TRBV5-4 and TRBJ2-4, with D uncertain. The CDR3 loop spans 13 amino acids. Trimming pared 3 bases from V and 2 bases from J, leaving 6 bases between. Germline-derived CDR1 and CDR2 are SGHNT and YYREEE (reference sequence). The CDR3, as DNA: TGTGCCAGCAGCTCCAGAACCAAAAACATTCAGTACTTC. Protein sequence: CASSSRTKNIQYF.